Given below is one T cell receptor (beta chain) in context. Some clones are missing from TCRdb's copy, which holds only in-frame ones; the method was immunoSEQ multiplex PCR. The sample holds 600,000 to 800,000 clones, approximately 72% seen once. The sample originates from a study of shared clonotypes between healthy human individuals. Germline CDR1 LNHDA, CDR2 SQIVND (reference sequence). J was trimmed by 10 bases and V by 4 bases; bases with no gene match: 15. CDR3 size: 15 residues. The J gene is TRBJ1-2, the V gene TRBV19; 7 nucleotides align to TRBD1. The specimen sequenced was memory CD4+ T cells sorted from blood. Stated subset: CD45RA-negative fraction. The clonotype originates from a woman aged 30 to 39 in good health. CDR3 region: CASSTPPGQPIPYTF. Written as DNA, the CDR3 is TGTGCCAGTAGTACCCCCCCGGGACAGCCGATCCCCTACACCTTC.